These T cell receptor beta chains were read from a single sample in a study of Ad26.COV2.S vaccination and SARS-CoV-2 variants. Sequenced by immunoSEQ multiplex PCR; TCRdb stores in-frame clones only, minus some. The sample holds hundreds of thousands of clones, around nine tenths seen once. Sample: peripheral blood, taken in a trial of Ad26.COV2.S vaccine versus placebo. These receptors were taken from a person aged 18-65 years who received the Ad26.COV2.S COVID-19 vaccine or a placebo. Both conserved end residues are part of each CDR3. A D gene is named only where the DNA matches it firmly. Only part of the rows carry a size: once, few, many, or a class if the clone is expanded.

V gene,J gene,clone size,D gene,CDR3 protein,CDR3 DNA
TRBV18,TRBJ1-2,NA,TRBD1,CASSPTGDGYTF,TGTGCCAGCTCTCCGACAGGGGACGGCTACACCTTC
TRBV27,TRBJ2-7,once,NA,CASSLTGSSYEQYF,TGTGCCAGCAGTCTGACGGGAAGCTCCTACGAGCAGTACTTC
TRBV10-3,TRBJ1-2,once,NA,CAISEAGDGYTF,TGTGCCATCAGTGAGGCAGGGGATGGCTACACCTTC
TRBV25-1,TRBJ1-2,NA,NA,CASSGGLTYGYTF,TGTGCCAGCAGTGGGGGACTTACCTATGGCTACACCTTC
TRBV5-1,TRBJ1-6,NA,NA,CASSRTVYNSPLHF,TGCGCCAGCAGCAGGACAGTCTATAATTCACCCCTCCACTTT
TRBV27,TRBJ1-1,NA,TRBD1,CASSFRTGQGEAFF,TGTGCCAGCAGTTTCCGTACTGGACAGGGTGAAGCTTTCTTT
TRBV11-2,TRBJ1-1,NA,NA,CASSSYQGRGEAFF,TGTGCCAGCAGCTCGTATCAGGGGAGGGGTGAAGCTTTCTTT
TRBV18,TRBJ2-5,NA,TRBD1,CASSSTGGETQYF,TGTGCCAGCTCATCGACAGGGGGGGAGACCCAGTACTTC
TRBV7-2,TRBJ2-2,NA,NA,CASSSGQTTGELFF,TGTGCCAGCAGCTCCGGACAGACCACCGGGGAGCTGTTTTTT
TRBV30,TRBJ1-5,NA,TRBD1,CAWSANRDRGTQPQHF,TGTGCCTGGAGTGCGAACAGGGACAGGGGCACCCAGCCCCAGCATTTT
TRBV7-2,TRBJ1-5,NA,NA,CASSSSYDQPQHF,TGTGCCAGCAGCTCCTCTTACGATCAGCCCCAGCATTTT
TRBV3-1/TRBV3-2,TRBJ1-2,NA,NA,CASSRRPLYGYTF,TGTGCCAGCAGCCGAAGACCGCTCTATGGCTACACCTTC
TRBV7-7,TRBJ1-1,once,TRBD1,CASSRDRNTEAFF,TGTGCTAGCAGCCGGGACAGGAACACTGAAGCTTTCTTT
TRBV27,TRBJ1-5,NA,NA,CASSLYLGGQPQHF,TGTGCCAGCAGTTTATATCTGGGAGGTCAGCCCCAGCATTTT
TRBV19,TRBJ1-2,NA,NA,CASSLYSGHNYGYTF,TGTGCCAGTAGTCTCTATAGCGGGCACAACTATGGCTACACCTTC
TRBV7-2,TRBJ2-1,NA,NA,CASSLAGFGGSYSYNEQFF,TGTGCCAGCAGCTTAGCGGGCTTCGGAGGTAGCTACTCCTACAATGAGCAGTTCTTC
TRBV27,TRBJ2-1,NA,TRBD2,CASSLGASGTYNEQFF,TGTGCCAGCAGTTTAGGGGCTAGCGGGACTTACAATGAGCAGTTCTTC
TRBV5-1,TRBJ2-5,NA,NA,CASSFSAGETQYF,TGCGCCAGCAGCTTTAGCGCTGGAGAGACCCAGTACTTC
TRBV19,TRBJ1-2,NA,NA,CASSRGIENYGYTF,TGTGCCAGTAGTAGAGGGATCGAAAACTATGGCTACACCTTC
TRBV15,TRBJ2-4,NA,NA,CATSGIFEGGGFNIQYF,TGTGCCACCAGCGGAATTTTTGAGGGAGGAGGGTTTAACATTCAGTACTTC
TRBV5-6,TRBJ1-6,NA,NA,CASSSRSGGSPLHF,TGTGCCAGCAGCTCAAGATCGGGGGGTTCACCCCTCCACTTT
TRBV11-2,TRBJ1-4,NA,NA,CASSSDRTTNEKLFF,TGTGCCAGCAGCTCCGACAGAACAACTAATGAAAAACTGTTTTTT
TRBV10-3,TRBJ1-2,NA,NA,CASRDLNSYGYTF,TGTGCCAGCAGGGACCTGAACTCTTATGGCTACACCTTC
TRBV5-6,TRBJ1-1,NA,NA,CASSFQGNTEAFF,TGTGCCAGCAGCTTTCAGGGGAACACTGAAGCTTTCTTT